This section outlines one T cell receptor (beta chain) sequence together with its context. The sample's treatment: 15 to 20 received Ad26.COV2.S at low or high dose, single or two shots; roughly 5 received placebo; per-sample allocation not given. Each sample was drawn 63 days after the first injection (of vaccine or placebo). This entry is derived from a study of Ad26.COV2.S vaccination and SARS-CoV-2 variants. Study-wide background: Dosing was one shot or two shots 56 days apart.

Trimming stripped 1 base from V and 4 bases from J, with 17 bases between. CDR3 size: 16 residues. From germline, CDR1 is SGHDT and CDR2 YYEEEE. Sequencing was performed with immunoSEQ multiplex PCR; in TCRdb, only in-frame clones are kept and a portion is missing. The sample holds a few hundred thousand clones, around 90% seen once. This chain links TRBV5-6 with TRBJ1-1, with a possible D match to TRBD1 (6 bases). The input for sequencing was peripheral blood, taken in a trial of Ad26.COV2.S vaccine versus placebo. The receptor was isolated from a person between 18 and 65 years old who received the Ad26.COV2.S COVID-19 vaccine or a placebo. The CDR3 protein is CASSLSVGGWSTEAFF. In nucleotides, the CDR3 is TGTGCCAGCAGCTTGTCGGTTGGGGGCTGGAGCACTGAAGCTTTCTTT. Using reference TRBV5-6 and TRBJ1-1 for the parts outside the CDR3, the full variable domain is DAGVTQSPTHLIKTRGQQVTLRCSPKSGHDTVSWYQQALGQGPQFIFQYYEEEERQRGNFPDRFSGHQFPNYSSELNVNALLLGDSALYLCASSLSVGGWSTEAFFGQGTRLTVV.